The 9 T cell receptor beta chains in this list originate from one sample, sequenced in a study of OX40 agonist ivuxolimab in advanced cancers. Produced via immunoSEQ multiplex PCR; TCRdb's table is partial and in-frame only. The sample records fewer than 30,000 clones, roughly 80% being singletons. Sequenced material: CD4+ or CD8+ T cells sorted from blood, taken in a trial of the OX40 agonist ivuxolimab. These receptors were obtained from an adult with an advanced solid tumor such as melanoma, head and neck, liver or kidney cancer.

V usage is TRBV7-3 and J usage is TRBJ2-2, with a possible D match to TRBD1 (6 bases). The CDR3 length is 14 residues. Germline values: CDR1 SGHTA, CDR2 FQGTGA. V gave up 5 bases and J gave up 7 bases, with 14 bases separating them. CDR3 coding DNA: TGTGCCAGCAGCCCAAGGCAGGGGAACGGGGAGCTGTTTTTT. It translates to CASSPRQGNGELFF.

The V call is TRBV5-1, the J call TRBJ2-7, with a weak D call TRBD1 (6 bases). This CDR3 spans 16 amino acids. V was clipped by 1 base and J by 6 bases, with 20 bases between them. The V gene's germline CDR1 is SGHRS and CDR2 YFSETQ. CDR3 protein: CASSLSDSWGLGEQYF. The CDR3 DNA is TGCGCCAGCAGCTTGTCGGACAGCTGGGGTCTTGGCGAGCAGTACTTC.

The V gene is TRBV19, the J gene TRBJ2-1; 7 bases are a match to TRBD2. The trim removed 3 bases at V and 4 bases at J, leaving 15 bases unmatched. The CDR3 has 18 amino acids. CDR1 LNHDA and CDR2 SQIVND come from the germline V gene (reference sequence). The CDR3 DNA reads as TGTGCCAGTAGTATCCGGGGCGGACAAGGGACTAAGTACAATGAGCAGTTCTTC. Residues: CASSIRGGQGTKYNEQFF.

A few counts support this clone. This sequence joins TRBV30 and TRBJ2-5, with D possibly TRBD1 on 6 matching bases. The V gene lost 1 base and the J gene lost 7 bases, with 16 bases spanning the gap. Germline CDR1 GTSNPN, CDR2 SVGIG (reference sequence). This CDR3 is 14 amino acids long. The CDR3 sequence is CAWSEGVWRPTQYF. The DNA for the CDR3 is TGTGCCTGGAGTGAGGGGGTCTGGCGGCCGACCCAGTACTTC. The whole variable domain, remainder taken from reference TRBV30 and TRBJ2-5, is SQTIHQWPATLVQPVGSPLSLECTVEGTSNPNLYWYRQAAGRGLQLLFYSVGIGQISSEVPQNLSASRPQDRQFILSSKKLLLSDSGFYLCAWSEGVWRPTQYFGPGTRLLVL.

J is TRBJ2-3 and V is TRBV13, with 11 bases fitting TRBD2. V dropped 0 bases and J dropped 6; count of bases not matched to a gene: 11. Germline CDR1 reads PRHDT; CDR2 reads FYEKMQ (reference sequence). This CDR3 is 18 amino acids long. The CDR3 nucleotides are TGTGCCAGCAGCTTAGGACAGGAGGTGGTAGCGGGAGGGGATACGCAGTATTTT. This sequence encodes CASSLGQEVVAGGDTQYF.

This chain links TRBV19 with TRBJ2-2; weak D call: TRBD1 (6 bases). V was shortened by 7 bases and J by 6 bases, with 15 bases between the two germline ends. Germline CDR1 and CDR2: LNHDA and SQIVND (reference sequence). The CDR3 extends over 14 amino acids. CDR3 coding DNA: TGTGCCAGTACGACCTACAGGGTCCCCGGGGAGCTGTTTTTT. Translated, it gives CASTTYRVPGELFF.

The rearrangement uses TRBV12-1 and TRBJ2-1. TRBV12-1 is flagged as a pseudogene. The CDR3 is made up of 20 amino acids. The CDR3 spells CASSFDGGRRTSFIKDEQFF. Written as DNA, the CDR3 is TGTGCCAGCAGCTTTGATGGGGGACGGAGGACCAGCTTTATTAAGGATGAGCAGTTCTTC.

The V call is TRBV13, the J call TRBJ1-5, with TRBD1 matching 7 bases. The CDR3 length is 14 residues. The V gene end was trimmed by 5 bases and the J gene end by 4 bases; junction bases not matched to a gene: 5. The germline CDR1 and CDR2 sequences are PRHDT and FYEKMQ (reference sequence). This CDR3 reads CASSNRGGNQPQHF. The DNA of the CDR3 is TGTGCCAGCAGCAACAGGGGTGGGAATCAGCCCCAGCATTTT. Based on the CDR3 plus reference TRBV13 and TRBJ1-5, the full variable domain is AAGVIQSPRHLIKEKRETATLKCYPIPRHDTVYWYQQGPGQDPQFLISFYEKMQSDKGSIPDRFSAQQFSDYHSELNMSSLELGDSALYFCASSNRGGNQPQHFGDGTRLSIL.

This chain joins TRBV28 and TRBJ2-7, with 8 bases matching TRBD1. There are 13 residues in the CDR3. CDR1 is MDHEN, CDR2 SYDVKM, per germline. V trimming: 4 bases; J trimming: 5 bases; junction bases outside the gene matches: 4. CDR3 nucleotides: TGTGCCAGCAGTTCGACAGGGGCGGACGAGCAGTACTTC. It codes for CASSSTGADEQYF.